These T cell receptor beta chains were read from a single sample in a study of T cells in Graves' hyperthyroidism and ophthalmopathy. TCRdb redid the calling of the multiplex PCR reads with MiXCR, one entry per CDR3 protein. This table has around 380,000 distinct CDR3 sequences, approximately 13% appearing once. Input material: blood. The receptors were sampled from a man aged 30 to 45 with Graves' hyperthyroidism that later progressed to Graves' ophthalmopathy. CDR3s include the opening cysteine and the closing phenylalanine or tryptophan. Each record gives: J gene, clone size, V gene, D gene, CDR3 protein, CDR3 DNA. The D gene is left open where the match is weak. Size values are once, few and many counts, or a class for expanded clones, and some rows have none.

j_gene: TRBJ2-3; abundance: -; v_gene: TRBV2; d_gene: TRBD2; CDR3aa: CASMVRGGTDTQYF; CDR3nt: TGTGCCAGCATGGTGCGGGGGGGCACAGATACGCAGTATTTT
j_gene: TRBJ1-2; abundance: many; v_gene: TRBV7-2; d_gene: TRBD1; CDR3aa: CASSLVGTVGYYGYTF; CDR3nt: TGTGCCAGCAGCTTAGTAGGGACAGTCGGCTACTATGGCTACACCTTC
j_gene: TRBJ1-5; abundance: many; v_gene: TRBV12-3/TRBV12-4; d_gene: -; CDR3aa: CASTREAGVIQPQHF; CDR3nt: TGTGCCAGCACTCGCGAGGCAGGGGTAATTCAGCCCCAGCATTTT
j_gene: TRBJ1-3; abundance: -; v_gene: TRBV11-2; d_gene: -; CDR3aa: CASSPGWQGNTIYF; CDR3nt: TGTGCCAGCAGCCCAGGTTGGCAGGGGAACACCATATATTTT
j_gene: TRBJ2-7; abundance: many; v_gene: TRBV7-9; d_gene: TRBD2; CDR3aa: CASSWAGEGEQYF; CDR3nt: TGTGCCAGCAGCTGGGCGGGGGAGGGCGAGCAGTACTTC
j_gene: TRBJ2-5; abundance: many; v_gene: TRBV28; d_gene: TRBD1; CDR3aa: CASSLHAGQGGETQYF; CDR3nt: TGTGCCAGCAGTTTACATGCAGGACAGGGCGGAGAGACCCAGTACTTC
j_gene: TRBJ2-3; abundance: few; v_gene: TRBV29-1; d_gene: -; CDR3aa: CSVEISNPQGTQYF; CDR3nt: TGCAGCGTTGAGATCAGCAATCCCCAGGGGACGCAGTATTTT
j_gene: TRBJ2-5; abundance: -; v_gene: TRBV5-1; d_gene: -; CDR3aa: CASSLDSPWGETQYF; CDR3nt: TGCGCCAGCAGCTTGGATTCGCCTTGGGGGGAGACCCAGTACTTC
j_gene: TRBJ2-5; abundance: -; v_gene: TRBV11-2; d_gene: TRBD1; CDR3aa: CASSLGLQGYETQYF; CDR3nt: TGTGCCAGCAGCTTAGGACTACAGGGGTACGAGACCCAGTACTTC
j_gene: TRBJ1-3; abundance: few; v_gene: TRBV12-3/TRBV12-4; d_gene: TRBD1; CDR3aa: CASSPRAGGFNGNTIYF; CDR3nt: TGTGCCAGCAGTCCTCGTGCAGGGGGTTTTAACGGAAACACCATATATTTT
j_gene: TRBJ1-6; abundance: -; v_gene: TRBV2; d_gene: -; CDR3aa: CASSGLGRNNSPLHF; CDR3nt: TGTGCCAGCAGTGGGTTGGGGAGAAATAATTCACCCCTCCACTTT
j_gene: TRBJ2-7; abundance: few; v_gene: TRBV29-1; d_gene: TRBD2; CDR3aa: CSASREARYEQYF; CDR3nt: TGCAGCGCCAGCCGGGAGGCTAGGTACGAGCAGTACTTC
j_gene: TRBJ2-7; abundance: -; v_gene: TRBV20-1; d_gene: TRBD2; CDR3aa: CSVSPGLALEQYF; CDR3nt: TGCAGTGTATCACCGGGACTAGCACTCGAGCAGTACTTC
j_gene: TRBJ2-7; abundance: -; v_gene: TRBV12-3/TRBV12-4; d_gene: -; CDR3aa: CASSLADTAYVQYF; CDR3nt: TGTGCCAGCAGTTTAGCGGACACTGCCTACGTGCAGTACTTC
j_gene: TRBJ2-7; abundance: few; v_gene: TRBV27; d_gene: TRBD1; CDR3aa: CASSLRQGLNYEQYF; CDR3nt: TGTGCCAGCAGCTTACGACAGGGGCTAAACTACGAGCAGTACTTC
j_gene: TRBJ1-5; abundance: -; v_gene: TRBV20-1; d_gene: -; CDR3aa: CRAGGGNQPQHF; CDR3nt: TGCAGGGCGGGGGGGGGCAATCAGCCCCAGCATTTT
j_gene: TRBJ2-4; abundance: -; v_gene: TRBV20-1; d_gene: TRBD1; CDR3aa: CSARSDREIAKNIQYF; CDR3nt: TGCAGTGCTAGAAGCGACAGGGAGATAGCCAAAAACATTCAGTACTTC
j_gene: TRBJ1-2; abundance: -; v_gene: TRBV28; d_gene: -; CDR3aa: CASSLTGENYGYTF; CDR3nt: TGTGCCAGCAGTTTAACCGGGGAGAACTATGGCTACACCTTC
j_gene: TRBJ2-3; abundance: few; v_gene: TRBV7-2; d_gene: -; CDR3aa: CASSLLPPSTDTQYF; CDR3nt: TGTGCCAGCAGCTTACTACCCCCTAGCACAGATACGCAGTATTTT
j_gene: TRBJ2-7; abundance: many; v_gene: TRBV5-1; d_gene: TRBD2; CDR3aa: CASSLGLGSYEQYF; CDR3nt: TGCGCCAGCAGCTTAGGACTAGGATCCTACGAGCAGTACTTC
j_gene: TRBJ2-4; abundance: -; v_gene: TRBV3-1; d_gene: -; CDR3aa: CASSLQGAKNIQYF; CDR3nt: TGTGCCAGCAGCCTCCAGGGAGCCAAAAACATTCAGTACTTC
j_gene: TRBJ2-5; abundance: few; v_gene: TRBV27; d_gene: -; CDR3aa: CASSFWGQETQYF; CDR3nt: TGTGCCAGCAGTTTCTGGGGGCAAGAGACCCAGTACTTC
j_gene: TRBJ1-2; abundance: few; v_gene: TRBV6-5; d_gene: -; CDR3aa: CASSYLQGDGYTF; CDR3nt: TGTGCCAGCAGTTACTTACAGGGCGATGGCTACACCTTC
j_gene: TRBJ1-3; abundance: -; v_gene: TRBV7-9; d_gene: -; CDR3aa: CASTIGGAGNTIYF; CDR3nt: TGTGCCAGCACTATAGGAGGCGCGGGAAACACCATATATTTT